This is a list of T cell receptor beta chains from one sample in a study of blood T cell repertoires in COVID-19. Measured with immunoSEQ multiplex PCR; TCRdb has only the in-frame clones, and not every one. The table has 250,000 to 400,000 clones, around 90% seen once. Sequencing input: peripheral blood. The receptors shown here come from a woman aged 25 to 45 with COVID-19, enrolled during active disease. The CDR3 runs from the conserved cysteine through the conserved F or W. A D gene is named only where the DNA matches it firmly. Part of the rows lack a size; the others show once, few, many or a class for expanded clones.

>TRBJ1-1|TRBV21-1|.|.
CASSSSNEGGTEAFF
TGTGCCAGCAGCTCCTCAAATGAGGGTGGCACTGAAGCTTTCTTT
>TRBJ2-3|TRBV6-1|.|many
CASSDGRGSTDTQYF
TGTGCCAGCAGTGACGGCAGGGGTAGCACAGATACGCAGTATTTT
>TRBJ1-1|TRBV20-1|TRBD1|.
CSASNPQGADVEAFF
TGCAGTGCTAGTAACCCCCAGGGGGCGGATGTTGAAGCTTTCTTT
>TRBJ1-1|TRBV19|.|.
CASSAGVGTEAFF
TGTGCCAGTAGTGCAGGGGTGGGGACTGAAGCTTTCTTT
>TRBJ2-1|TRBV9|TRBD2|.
CASSPTGGGIASNEQFF
TGTGCCAGCAGCCCCACGGGAGGCGGTATAGCGTCCAATGAGCAGTTCTTC
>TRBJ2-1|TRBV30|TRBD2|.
CAWTEGLALNEQFF
TGTGCCTGGACCGAAGGACTAGCGCTCAATGAGCAGTTCTTC
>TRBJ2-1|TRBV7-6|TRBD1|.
CASSLGQGYNEQFF
TGTGCCAGCAGCTTAGGACAGGGCTACAATGAGCAGTTCTTC
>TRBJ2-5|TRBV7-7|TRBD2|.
CASSFSRLAETQYF
TGTGCCAGCAGCTTTAGCAGACTAGCGGAGACCCAGTACTTC
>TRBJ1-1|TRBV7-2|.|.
CASSSRGTEAFF
TGTGCCAGCAGCTCCCGCGGCACTGAAGCTTTCTTT
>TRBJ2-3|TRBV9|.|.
CASSVDWGVSTDTQYF
TGTGCCAGCAGCGTAGATTGGGGGGTTAGCACAGATACGCAGTATTTT
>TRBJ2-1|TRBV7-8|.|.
CASSLEEGRSHEQFF
TGTGCCAGCAGCTTAGAGGAGGGCAGGTCGCATGAGCAGTTCTTC
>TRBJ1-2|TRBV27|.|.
CASSLQGSSAGYTF
TGTGCCAGCAGTTTGCAGGGAAGCTCGGCTGGCTACACCTTC
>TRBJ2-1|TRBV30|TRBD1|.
CAWTRDRGDEQFF
TGTGCCTGGACCAGGGACAGGGGCGATGAGCAGTTCTTC
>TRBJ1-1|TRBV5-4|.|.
CASSLGQGRIAEAFF
TGTGCCAGCAGCTTGGGTCAGGGAAGGATCGCTGAAGCTTTCTTT
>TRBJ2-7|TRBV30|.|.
CAWSGQKYEQYF
TGTGCCTGGAGTGGACAAAAGTACGAGCAGTACTTC
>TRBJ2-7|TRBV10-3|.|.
CAASIGGTEYYEQYF
TGTGCCGCCAGTATAGGAGGGACAGAATATTACGAGCAGTACTTC
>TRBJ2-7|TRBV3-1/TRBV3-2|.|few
CASSHFRSGVYEQYF
TGTGCCAGCAGCCACTTCAGGTCAGGGGTCTACGAGCAGTACTTC
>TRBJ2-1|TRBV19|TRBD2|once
CATRTSGTPSYNEQFF
TGTGCCACTCGGACTAGCGGGACACCCTCCTACAATGAGCAGTTCTTC
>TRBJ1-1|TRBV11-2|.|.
CASSLFKDRLQAFF
TGTGCCAGCAGCTTATTCAAAGACAGACTCCAAGCTTTCTTT
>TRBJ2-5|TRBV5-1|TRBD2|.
CASSLGLAQETQYF
TGCGCCAGCAGCTTGGGACTAGCGCAAGAGACCCAGTACTTC
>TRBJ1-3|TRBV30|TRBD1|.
CAWAGTGGIYTIYF
TGTGCCTGGGCCGGAACAGGGGGCATTTACACCATATATTTT
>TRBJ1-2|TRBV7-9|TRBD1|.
CASSLGDRAYGYTF
TGTGCCAGCAGCTTAGGGGACAGGGCCTATGGCTACACCTTC
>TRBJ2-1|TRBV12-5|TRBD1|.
CASGSGTGNEQFF
TGTGCTAGTGGTTCAGGGACAGGCAATGAGCAGTTCTTC
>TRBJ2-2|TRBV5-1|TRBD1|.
CASSRDRVNTGELFF
TGCGCCAGCAGCCGGGACAGGGTGAACACCGGGGAGCTGTTTTTT
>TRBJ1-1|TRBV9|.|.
CASSGPRVYTEAFF
TGTGCCAGCAGCGGGCCCAGGGTTTACACTGAAGCTTTCTTT
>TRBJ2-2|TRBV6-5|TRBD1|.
CASSRGTANTGELFF
TGTGCCAGCAGTCGAGGGACAGCGAACACCGGGGAGCTGTTTTTT
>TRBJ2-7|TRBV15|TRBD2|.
CATSRVWTSGANTDEEQYF
TGTGCCACCAGCAGAGTTTGGACTAGCGGAGCCAATACCGACGAAGAGCAGTACTTC
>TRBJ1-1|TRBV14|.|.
CASSRVGGADTEAFF
TGTGCCAGCAGCCGGGTCGGCGGGGCGGACACTGAAGCTTTCTTT
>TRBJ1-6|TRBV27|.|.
CASSSDSSYNSPLHF
TGTGCCAGCAGTTCTGACAGCTCCTATAATTCACCCCTCCACTTT
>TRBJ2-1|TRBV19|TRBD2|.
CASSMTSGRFGEQFF
TGTGCCAGTAGTATGACTAGCGGGAGATTCGGTGAGCAGTTCTTC
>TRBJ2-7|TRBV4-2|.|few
CASSQEGAVSYEQYF
TGTGCCAGCAGCCAAGAAGGGGCGGTTTCCTACGAGCAGTACTTC
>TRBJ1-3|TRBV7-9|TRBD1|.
CASSIGQGGGDTIYF
TGTGCCAGCAGCATTGGACAGGGAGGGGGAGACACCATATATTTT
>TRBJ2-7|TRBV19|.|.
CASGGWTRPNAGKTYEQYF
TGTGCCAGTGGCGGATGGACAAGACCTAACGCCGGCAAGACCTACGAGCAGTACTTC
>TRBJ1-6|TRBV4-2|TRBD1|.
CASSPTAQGASYNSPLHF
TGTGCCAGCAGCCCCACAGCACAGGGGGCAAGCTATAATTCACCCCTCCACTTT
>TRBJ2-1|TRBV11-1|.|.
CASSFYAPGDNEQFF
TGTGCCAGCAGCTTCTACGCCCCAGGGGACAATGAGCAGTTCTTC
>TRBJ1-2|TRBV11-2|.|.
CASSFGADYGYTF
TGTGCCAGCAGCTTCGGTGCTGACTATGGCTACACCTTC
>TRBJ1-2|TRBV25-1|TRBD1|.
CATERQGAYGYTF
TGTGCCACCGAAAGACAGGGGGCCTATGGCTACACCTTC
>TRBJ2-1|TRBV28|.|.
CASSSRGGRIEQFF
TGTGCCAGCAGTTCCCGTGGAGGAAGGATCGAGCAGTTCTTC
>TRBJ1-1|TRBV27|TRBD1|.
CASRRDRILNTEAFF
TGTGCCAGCAGACGGGACAGGATTTTGAACACTGAAGCTTTCTTT
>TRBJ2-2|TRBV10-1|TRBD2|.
CASTGGVGGSQTGELFF
TGCGCCAGCACTGGAGGGGTCGGCGGGAGTCAGACCGGGGAGCTGTTTTTT